A selection of T cell receptor beta chains follows, all from one sample in a study of T cells in Graves' hyperthyroidism and ophthalmopathy. A single record per CDR3 protein comes from TCRdb applying MiXCR to the multiplex PCR reads. Among some 490,000 distinct CDR3 sequences listed, less than 25% were seen once. Sequenced sample: blood. The receptors derive from a woman in her 70s with Graves' ophthalmopathy. CDR3s include the opening cysteine and the closing phenylalanine or tryptophan. Each record gives: D gene, V gene, clone size, J gene, CDR3 DNA, CDR3 protein. The D gene is left open where the match is weak. Rows may omit the clone size; those that give it use once, few, many or a size class.

TRBD1	TRBV6-2/TRBV6-3	few	TRBJ1-2	TGTGCCAGCAGAACCGGGACAGGGGGCTACACCTTC	CASRTGTGGYTF
TRBD2	TRBV2	NA	TRBJ2-7	TGTGCCAGCAGTGCAGGGCTAGCGGGAGCCGGCGAGCAGTACTTC	CASSAGLAGAGEQYF
TRBD2	TRBV7-2	NA	TRBJ2-1	TGTGCCAGCAGCCAGGGACTAGCGGGTTTTTTTGAGCAGTTCTTC	CASSQGLAGFFEQFF
NA	TRBV7-6	NA	TRBJ2-6	TGTGCCAGCAGCTCCCCCAGGGCCTCTGGGGCCAACGTCCTGACTTTC	CASSSPRASGANVLTF
NA	TRBV19	NA	TRBJ1-5	TGTGCCAGTAGGGATGGACGGCGGAATCAGCCCCAGCATTTT	CASRDGRRNQPQHF
TRBD1	TRBV30	NA	TRBJ1-3	TGTGCCTGGAAAACAGGGGCCTCTGGAAACACCATATATTTT	CAWKTGASGNTIYF
NA	TRBV2	few	TRBJ2-3	TGTGCCAGCAGTGACCGTAGGGCCACTAGCACAGATACGCAGTATTTT	CASSDRRATSTDTQYF
TRBD1	TRBV3-1	NA	TRBJ2-7	TGTGCCAGCAGCTTCGGGACAGGGACCAACGAGCAGTACTTC	CASSFGTGTNEQYF
TRBD2	TRBV20-1	NA	TRBJ2-7	TGCAGTGCTAGAGGCGGGGGGGCAGGAAGCTCCTACGAGCAGTACTTC	CSARGGGAGSSYEQYF
NA	TRBV20-1	many	TRBJ1-1	TGCAGTGCTAGGAGGAGGGACACTGAAGCTTTCTTT	CSARRRDTEAFF
NA	TRBV6-4	NA	TRBJ1-5	TGTGCCAGCACTACTAGACCGGCAGCAAATCAGCCCCAGCATTTT	CASTTRPAANQPQHF
TRBD2	TRBV10-3	NA	TRBJ2-1	TGTGCCATCAACATTGGACTAGCGGGAGCCGTTGAGCAGTTCTTC	CAINIGLAGAVEQFF
TRBD2	TRBV20-1	NA	TRBJ2-3	TGCAGTGCTAGAGATCCGGGGGGTTTCTCAGATACGCAGTATTTT	CSARDPGGFSDTQYF
NA	TRBV6-5	many	TRBJ2-5	TGTGCCAGCAGTTACTCCCAAGAGACCCAGTACTTC	CASSYSQETQYF
NA	TRBV10-3	NA	TRBJ2-2	TGTGCCATCAACAACCGGGACCTGGCCACCGGGGAGCTGTTTTTT	CAINNRDLATGELFF
NA	TRBV20-1	NA	TRBJ2-1	TGCAGTGCTAGAGGATCCTCAGCTGAGCAGTTCTTC	CSARGSSAEQFF
NA	TRBV27	many	TRBJ2-7	TGTGCCAGCAGAACCGCTTGGCCTTACGAGCAGTACTTC	CASRTAWPYEQYF
TRBD1	TRBV20-1	few	TRBJ2-3	TGCAGTGGGGGGGACAGGGGCACAGATACGCAGTATTTT	CSGGDRGTDTQYF
NA	TRBV30	few	TRBJ1-1	TGTGCCTGGAGTGACCGCCCCATTGAAGCTTTCTTT	CAWSDRPIEAFF
TRBD2	TRBV7-2	NA	TRBJ2-1	TGTGCCAGCAGCCTAACGCCTAGCGGGAGCTATGAGCAGTTCTTC	CASSLTPSGSYEQFF
TRBD2	TRBV24-1	few	TRBJ2-1	TGTGCCACCAGTGACACCGGGACTAGCGGGGGAAATGAGCAGTTCTTC	CATSDTGTSGGNEQFF
TRBD2	TRBV6-2/TRBV6-3	many	TRBJ2-7	TGTGCCAGCAGACTTCTCAAGAGCGGGAGGGCCGGCTCCTACGAGCAGTACTTC	CASRLLKSGRAGSYEQYF
NA	TRBV6-1	NA	TRBJ2-3	TGTGCCAGCAGTGAAGCAGGGGCGGGCTCTAGCACAGATACGCAGTATTTT	CASSEAGAGSSTDTQYF
NA	TRBV6-1	NA	TRBJ1-1	TGTGCCAGCAGTGAAGCCCTACACAAGCAGTCTAACACTGAAGCTTTCTTT	CASSEALHKQSNTEAFF
TRBD1	TRBV20-1	few	TRBJ2-3	TGCAGTGTGTCCGGACAGGGGCCGTCTGATACGCAGTATTTT	CSVSGQGPSDTQYF
NA	TRBV12-3/TRBV12-4	many	TRBJ1-3	TGTGCCAGCAGCCTTGGAAACACCATATATTTT	CASSLGNTIYF
TRBD2	TRBV29-1	few	TRBJ2-3	TGCAGCGTGACCCTAGCGGGAGGTTTAGATACGCAGTATTTT	CSVTLAGGLDTQYF
TRBD2	TRBV4-1	NA	TRBJ2-2	TGCGCCAGCAGCCAAGAAACTAGCGGGTGGAAGAACACCGGGGAGCTGTTTTTT	CASSQETSGWKNTGELFF
TRBD1	TRBV28	many	TRBJ1-5	TGTGCCAGCATCACATTCCTGGGACAGGGGAATCAGCCCCAGCATTTT	CASITFLGQGNQPQHF
NA	TRBV7-2	many	TRBJ1-1	TGTGCCAGCAGCTTACAGGACACTGAAGCTTTCTTT	CASSLQDTEAFF
NA	TRBV3-1	NA	TRBJ2-7	TGTGCCAGCGCGGGTAGGGGTTGGCAGTACTTC	CASAGRGWQYF
NA	TRBV9	NA	TRBJ2-3	TGTGCCAGCAGCGTAAGAAGTAGTTATGATACGCAGTATTTT	CASSVRSSYDTQYF
NA	TRBV6-1	few	TRBJ1-2	TGTGCCAGCAGCCTGGGGGTATCCTACACCTTC	CASSLGVSYTF
TRBD1	TRBV20-1	few	TRBJ2-3	TGCAGTGCTAGAGATCCCCCGGACAGGGGAAGCACAGATACGCAGTATTTT	CSARDPPDRGSTDTQYF
NA	TRBV6-1	NA	TRBJ1-3	TGTGCCAGCATCCCACAGGGTCAGGCAAACACCATATATTTT	CASIPQGQANTIYF
TRBD2	TRBV7-3	NA	TRBJ2-1	TGTGCCAGCAGCTCACTAGCGGGATTTGAGCAGTTCTTC	CASSSLAGFEQFF
NA	TRBV20-1	few	TRBJ1-5	TGCAGTGCTAGGGGACCCTATTATGATCAGCCCCAGCATTTT	CSARGPYYDQPQHF
NA	TRBV12-3/TRBV12-4	many	TRBJ1-1	TGTGCCAGCAGCCTTGGCGGGGACAACACTGAAGCTTTCTTT	CASSLGGDNTEAFF
NA	TRBV19	few	TRBJ2-5	TGTGCCAGTAGGCTCAGGGCCCAAGAGACCCAGTACTTC	CASRLRAQETQYF
TRBD1	TRBV10-2	NA	TRBJ2-3	TGCGCCAGCGGCAGGGGGAGATCAGATACGCAGTATTTT	CASGRGRSDTQYF
TRBD1	TRBV27	NA	TRBJ1-5	TGTGCCAGCAGTTTTCTGGGACAGGGCATCAATCAGCCCCAGCATTTT	CASSFLGQGINQPQHF
NA	TRBV28	few	TRBJ2-7	TGTGCCAGCAGTTTACCGTCGGTAGCGAAATACGAGCAGTACTTC	CASSLPSVAKYEQYF
NA	TRBV4-1	NA	TRBJ2-5	TGCGCCAGCAGCCAAGATCGGGCAGGGGGGAAGACCCAGTACTTC	CASSQDRAGGKTQYF
TRBD1	TRBV7-3	NA	TRBJ1-2	TGTGCCAGCAGGCCAGGGGGCGACGGGCACTATGGCTACACCTTC	CASRPGGDGHYGYTF
NA	TRBV12-3/TRBV12-4	NA	TRBJ2-3	TGTGCCAGCAGATGGGGGACTAGCACAGATACGCAGTATTTT	CASRWGTSTDTQYF
TRBD2	TRBV20-1	NA	TRBJ2-5	TGCAGTGCCGATCCGGGACTAGACAATGGGGAGACCCAGTACTTC	CSADPGLDNGETQYF
NA	TRBV6-1	many	TRBJ2-4	TGTGCCAGCAGGGGATCCAGGTCGGCCAAAAACATTCAGTACTTC	CASRGSRSAKNIQYF
NA	TRBV2	many	TRBJ2-7	TGTGCCAGCAGTCTCCGACTTCCCTACGAGCAGTACTTC	CASSLRLPYEQYF
TRBD1	TRBV5-8	many	TRBJ1-2	TGTGCCAGCAGCCGACGAGGGACAGAACTCCTTCACTATGGCTACACCTTC	CASSRRGTELLHYGYTF
NA	TRBV19	NA	TRBJ1-2	TGTGCCAGTAGCTATGAGGGCATGAACTATGGCTACACCTTC	CASSYEGMNYGYTF
NA	TRBV24-1	NA	TRBJ1-5	TGTGCCACCAGTGATCCCTCGTACGGCGCTCTCAATCAGCCCCAGCATTTT	CATSDPSYGALNQPQHF
NA	TRBV20-1	NA	TRBJ2-5	TGCAGTGCTCGGGACGGCCTGGAGACCCAGTACTTC	CSARDGLETQYF
TRBD2	TRBV20-1	NA	TRBJ2-5	TGCAGTGCTAGAGTTCTAAGACTAGCGGGAGGGCTAGAGACCCAGTACTTC	CSARVLRLAGGLETQYF
NA	TRBV12-3/TRBV12-4	many	TRBJ1-5	TGTGCCAGCAGTTTATCGGGACGGAATCAGCCCCAGCATTTT	CASSLSGRNQPQHF
NA	TRBV24-1	few	TRBJ1-2	TGTGCCACCAGTGGCGGCCAGGCCTATGGCTACACCTTC	CATSGGQAYGYTF
TRBD2	TRBV3-1	few	TRBJ2-1	TGTGCCAGCAGCCTCGCAGCGGGAGTTGACTACAATGAGCAGTTCTTC	CASSLAAGVDYNEQFF
NA	TRBV4-3	NA	TRBJ1-4	TGCGCCAGCAGCCAAGAAGCAGCCGTTGGGGAAAAACTGTTTTTT	CASSQEAAVGEKLFF
TRBD1	TRBV11-3	few	TRBJ2-2	TGTGCCAGCAGCCTAGGGACAGGGGTCGGGGAGCTGTTTTTT	CASSLGTGVGELFF
NA	TRBV12-3/TRBV12-4	many	TRBJ2-3	TGTGCCAGCAGCCTGAGGCAGGCAAACACAGATACGCAGTATTTT	CASSLRQANTDTQYF